Sequencing of this TCR beta chain was carried out in a study of cytomegalovirus exposure and HLA in healthy donors. In the PCR, 60 Vbeta and 13 Jbeta primers were used. Sequencing used immunoSEQ multiplex PCR; TCRdb keeps in-frame clones, though not all of them. This table lists approximately 75,000 clones. CDR1 SEHNR and CDR2 FQNEAQ come from the germline V gene (reference sequence). Trimming pared 10 bases from V and 1 base from J, leaving 8 bases between. This CDR3 is built from 11 residues. Sequencing was carried out using PBMCs. The sequence was obtained from a boy between 10 and 17 years old in good health and CMV-seronegative. This chain connects TRBV7-9 to TRBJ2-7; D uncertain. The CDR3 DNA is TGTGCCATCGACACTTCCTACGAGCAGTACTTC. Its translation: CAIDTSYEQYF.